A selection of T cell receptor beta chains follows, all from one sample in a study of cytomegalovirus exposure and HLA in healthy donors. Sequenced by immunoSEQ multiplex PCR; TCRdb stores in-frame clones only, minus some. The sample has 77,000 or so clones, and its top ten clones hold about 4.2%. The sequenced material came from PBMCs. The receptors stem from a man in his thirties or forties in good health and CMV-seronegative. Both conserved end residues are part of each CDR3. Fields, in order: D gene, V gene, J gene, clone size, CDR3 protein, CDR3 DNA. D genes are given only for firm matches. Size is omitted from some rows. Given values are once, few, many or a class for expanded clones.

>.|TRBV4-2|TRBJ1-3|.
CASSQDLALDTIYF
TGTGCCAGCAGCCAAGATCTTGCGTTGGACACCATATATTTT
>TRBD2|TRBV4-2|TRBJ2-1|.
CASSHVLAGENEQFF
TGTGCCAGCAGCCACGTTCTAGCGGGGGAGAATGAGCAGTTCTTC
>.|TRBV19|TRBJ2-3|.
CASSIDRSRVTDTQYF
TGTGCCAGTAGTATAGATCGGTCCCGGGTCACAGATACGCAGTATTTT
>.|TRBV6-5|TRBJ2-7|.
CASSTGDTFYEQYF
TGTGCCAGCAGTACTGGGGACACTTTCTACGAGCAGTACTTC
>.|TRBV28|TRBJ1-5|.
CASSSHQISNQPQHF
TGTGCCAGCAGTTCCCACCAGATTAGCAATCAGCCCCAGCATTTT
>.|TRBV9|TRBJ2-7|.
CASSPGGIADEQYF
TGTGCCAGCAGCCCCGGAGGGATCGCCGACGAGCAGTACTTC
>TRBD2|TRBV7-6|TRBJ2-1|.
CASSPSGVGSYNEQFF
TGTGCCAGCAGCCCTAGCGGGGTGGGGTCCTACAATGAGCAGTTCTTC
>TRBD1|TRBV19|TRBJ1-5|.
CASSPWTGLDKGYSNQPQHF
TGTGCCAGTAGTCCCTGGACAGGGCTTGATAAGGGGTATAGCAATCAGCCCCAGCATTTT
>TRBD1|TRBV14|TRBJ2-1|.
CASRGTGYHNEQFF
TGTGCCAGCAGGGGGACAGGGTACCACAATGAGCAGTTCTTC
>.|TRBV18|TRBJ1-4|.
CASSLGATNEKLFF
TGTGCCAGCTCGCTAGGGGCAACTAATGAAAAACTGTTTTTT
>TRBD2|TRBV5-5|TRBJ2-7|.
CATRLRLAGGEQYF
TGTGCCACCCGACTCCGACTAGCGGGGGGCGAGCAGTACTTC
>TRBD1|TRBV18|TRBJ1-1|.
CASSSATGGRGPANTEAFF
TGTGCCAGCTCATCCGCAACAGGGGGCCGGGGTCCCGCGAACACTGAAGCTTTCTTT
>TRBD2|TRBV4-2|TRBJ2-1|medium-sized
CASSSRSSGGANEQFF
TGTGCCAGCAGCTCAAGGTCTAGCGGGGGTGCTAATGAGCAGTTCTTC
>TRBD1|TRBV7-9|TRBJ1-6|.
CASSWTGGGSPLHF
TGTGCCAGCAGCTGGACAGGGGGCGGCTCACCCCTCCACTTT
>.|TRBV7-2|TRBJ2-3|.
CASSPTRGRRDTQYF
TGTGCCAGCAGCCCCACACGAGGGAGAAGAGATACGCAGTATTTT
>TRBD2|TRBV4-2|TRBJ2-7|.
CASSQRKGLARSYEQYF
TGTGCCAGCAGCCAAAGGAAGGGACTAGCCCGTTCCTACGAGCAGTACTTC
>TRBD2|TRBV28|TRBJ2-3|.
CASGGFAGGPRDTQYF
TGTGCCAGCGGAGGCTTTGCGGGAGGGCCAAGAGATACGCAGTATTTT
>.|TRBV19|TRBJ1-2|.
CASTTGEVGVGGYTF
TGTGCCAGTACCACGGGAGAGGTGGGAGTTGGTGGCTACACCTTC
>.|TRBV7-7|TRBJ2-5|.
CASSSLEQETQYF
TGTGCCAGCAGTAGTCTAGAACAAGAGACCCAGTACTTC
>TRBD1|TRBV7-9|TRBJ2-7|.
CASSLDRNYEQYF
TGTGCCAGCAGCTTGGACAGGAACTACGAGCAGTACTTC
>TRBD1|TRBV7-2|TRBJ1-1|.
CASSLEGAGNTEAFF
TGTGCCAGCAGCTTAGAGGGGGCGGGCAACACTGAAGCTTTCTTT
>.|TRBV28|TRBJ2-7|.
CASRDRGRAYEQYF
TGTGCCAGCAGGGATAGGGGGAGAGCCTACGAGCAGTACTTC
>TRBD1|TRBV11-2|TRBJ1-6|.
CASSLTGSNSPLHF
TGTGCCAGCAGCTTGACAGGGAGTAATTCACCCCTCCACTTT
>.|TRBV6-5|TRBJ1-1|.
CASSSPVGPGSSEAFF
TGTGCCAGCAGTTCCCCGGTAGGCCCCGGGAGCTCTGAAGCTTTCTTT
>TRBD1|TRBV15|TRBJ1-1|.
CATSSNRGEAFF
TGTGCCACCAGTTCAAACAGGGGTGAAGCTTTCTTT
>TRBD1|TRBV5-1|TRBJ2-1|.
CASSLGTGAGNEQFF
TGCGCCAGCAGCCTAGGGACAGGGGCCGGCAATGAGCAGTTCTTC
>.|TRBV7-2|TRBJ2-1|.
CASSLDRGSGEQFF
TGTGCCAGCAGCTTAGATAGGGGTTCTGGGGAGCAGTTCTTC
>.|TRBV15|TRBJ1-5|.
CATSREGGSSQHF
TGTGCCACCAGCAGAGAGGGAGGCAGTTCCCAGCATTTT
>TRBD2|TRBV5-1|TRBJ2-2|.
CASSLADGGRADGELFF
TGCGCCAGCAGCTTGGCCGATGGCGGGAGGGCCGACGGGGAGCTGTTTTTT
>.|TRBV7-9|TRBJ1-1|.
CASSLTAREGADTEAFF
TGTGCCAGCAGCTTGACCGCCCGGGAGGGAGCCGACACTGAAGCTTTCTTT
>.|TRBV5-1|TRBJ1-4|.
CASSLERGGEKLFF
TGCGCCAGCAGCTTGGAAAGGGGGGGCGAAAAACTGTTTTTT
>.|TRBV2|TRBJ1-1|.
CASSLQGPYSSAFF
TGTGCCAGCAGTTTACAGGGTCCGTACTCCTCTGCTTTCTTT
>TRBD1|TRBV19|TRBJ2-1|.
CASSIPLYTGQGNNEQFF
TGTGCCAGTAGTATTCCCCTCTATACGGGACAGGGGAACAATGAGCAGTTCTTC
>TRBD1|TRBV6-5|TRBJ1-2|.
CASSYWDRGEGYTF
TGTGCCAGCAGTTACTGGGACAGGGGAGAGGGCTACACCTTC
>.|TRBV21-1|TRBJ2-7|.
CASSKVTYEQYF
TGTGCCAGCAGCAAAGTCACCTACGAGCAGTACTTC
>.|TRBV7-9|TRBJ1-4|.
CASSQGDNEKLFF
TGTGCCAGCAGTCAAGGGGATAATGAAAAACTGTTTTTT
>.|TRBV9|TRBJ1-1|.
CASSVDQGWNTEAFF
TGTGCCAGCAGCGTAGATCAGGGGTGGAACACTGAAGCTTTCTTT
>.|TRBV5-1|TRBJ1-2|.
CASTFDGGYGYTF
TGCGCCAGCACGTTCGACGGCGGCTATGGCTACACCTTC
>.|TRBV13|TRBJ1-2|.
CASSLWGRSGYTF
TGTGCCAGCAGCTTATGGGGGCGGAGTGGCTACACCTTC
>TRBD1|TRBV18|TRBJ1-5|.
CASSTGGQGSSQPQHF
TGTGCCAGCTCAACGGGAGGACAGGGGTCTAGCCAGCCCCAGCATTTT
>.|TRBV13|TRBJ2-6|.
CASSSPGGSGANVLTF
TGTGCCAGCAGCTCGCCCGGGGGCTCTGGGGCCAACGTCCTGACTTTC
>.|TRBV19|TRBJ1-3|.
CASSIWRPGLGNTIYF
TGTGCCAGTAGTATTTGGAGACCAGGGCTGGGAAACACCATATATTTT
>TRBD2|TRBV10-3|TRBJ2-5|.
CAISAGLAGVETQYF
TGTGCCATCAGCGCTGGACTAGCGGGAGTGGAGACCCAGTACTTC
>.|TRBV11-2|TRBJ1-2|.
CASSSPGFSYTF
TGTGCCAGCAGCTCGCCCGGGTTCAGCTACACCTTC
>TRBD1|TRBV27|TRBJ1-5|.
CASSPGGGSNQPQHF
TGTGCCAGCAGCCCAGGGGGCGGAAGCAATCAGCCCCAGCATTTT
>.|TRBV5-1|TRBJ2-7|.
CASSWRTATYEQYF
TGCGCCAGCAGTTGGAGGACAGCTACCTACGAGCAGTACTTC
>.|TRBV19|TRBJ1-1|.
CASSIVADTPGTEAFF
TGTGCCAGTAGTATAGTGGCGGATACTCCGGGCACTGAAGCTTTCTTT
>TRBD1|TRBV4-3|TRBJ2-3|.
CASSLQHPGQGRADTQYF
TGCGCCAGCAGCCTCCAACATCCGGGACAGGGGAGGGCAGATACGCAGTATTTT
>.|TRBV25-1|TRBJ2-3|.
CASSEGLSTDTQYF
TGTGCCAGCAGTGAGGGACTGAGCACAGATACGCAGTATTTT
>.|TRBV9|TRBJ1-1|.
CASSPRGYLNTEAFF
TGTGCCAGCAGCCCCCGGGGATACCTGAACACTGAAGCTTTCTTT
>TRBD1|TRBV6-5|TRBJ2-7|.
CASTGGQGREQYF
TGTGCCAGCACCGGCGGACAGGGTCGAGAGCAGTACTTC
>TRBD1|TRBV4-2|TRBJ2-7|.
CASSRDRVYEQYF
TGTGCCAGCAGCCGGGACAGGGTCTACGAGCAGTACTTC
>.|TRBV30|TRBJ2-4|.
CAWSVLGEDKNIQYF
TGTGCCTGGAGTGTACTCGGCGAGGACAAAAACATTCAGTACTTC
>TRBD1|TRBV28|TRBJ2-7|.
CASKLRQGVVYEQYF
TGTGCCAGCAAGTTAAGGCAGGGGGTAGTCTACGAGCAGTACTTC
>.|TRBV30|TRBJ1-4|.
CAGLSVNEKLFF
TGTGCCGGACTGTCCGTTAATGAAAAACTGTTTTTT